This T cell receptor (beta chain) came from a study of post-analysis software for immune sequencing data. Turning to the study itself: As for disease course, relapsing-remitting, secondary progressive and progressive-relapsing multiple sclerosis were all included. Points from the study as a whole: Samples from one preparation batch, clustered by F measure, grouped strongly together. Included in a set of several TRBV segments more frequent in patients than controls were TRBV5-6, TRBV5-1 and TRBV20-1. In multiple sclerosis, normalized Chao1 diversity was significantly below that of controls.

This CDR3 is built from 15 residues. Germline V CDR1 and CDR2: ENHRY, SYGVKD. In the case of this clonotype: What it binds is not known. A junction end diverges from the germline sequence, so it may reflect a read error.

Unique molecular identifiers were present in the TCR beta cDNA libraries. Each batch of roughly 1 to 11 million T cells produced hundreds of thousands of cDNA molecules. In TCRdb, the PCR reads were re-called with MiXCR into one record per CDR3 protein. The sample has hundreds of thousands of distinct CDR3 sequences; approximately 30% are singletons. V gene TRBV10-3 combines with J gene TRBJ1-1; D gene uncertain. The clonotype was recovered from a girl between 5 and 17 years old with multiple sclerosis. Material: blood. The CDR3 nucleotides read TGTGCCTTCAGTGCCCTTGGGGAGATGAACACTGAAGCTTTCTTT. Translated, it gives CAFSALGEMNTEAFF.